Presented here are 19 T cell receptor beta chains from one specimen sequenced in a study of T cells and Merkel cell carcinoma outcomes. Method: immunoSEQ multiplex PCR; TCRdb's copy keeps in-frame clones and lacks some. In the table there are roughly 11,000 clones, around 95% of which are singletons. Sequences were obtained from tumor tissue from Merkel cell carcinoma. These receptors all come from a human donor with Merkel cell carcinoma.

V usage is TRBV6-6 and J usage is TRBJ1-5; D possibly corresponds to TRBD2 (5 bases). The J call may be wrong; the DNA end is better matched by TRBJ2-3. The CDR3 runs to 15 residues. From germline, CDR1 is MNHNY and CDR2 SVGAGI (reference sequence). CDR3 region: CASSYSSGSNQPQYF. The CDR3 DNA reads TGTGCCAGCAGTTACTCGAGCGGAAGCAATCAGCCCCAGTATTTT.

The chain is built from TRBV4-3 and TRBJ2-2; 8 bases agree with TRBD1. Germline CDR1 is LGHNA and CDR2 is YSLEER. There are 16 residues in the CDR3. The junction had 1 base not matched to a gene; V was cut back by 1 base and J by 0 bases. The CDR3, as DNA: TGCGCCAGCAGCCAAGGACAGGGGACGAACACCGGGGAGCTGTTTTTT. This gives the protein CASSQGQGTNTGELFF.

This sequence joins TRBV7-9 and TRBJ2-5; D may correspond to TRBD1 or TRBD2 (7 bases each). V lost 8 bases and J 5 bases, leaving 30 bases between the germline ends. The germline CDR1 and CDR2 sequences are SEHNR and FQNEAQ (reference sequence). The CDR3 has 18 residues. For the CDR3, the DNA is TGTGCCAGCCAGTCCCGTCTACGGGGAGGGACAGCCGAGGAGACCCAGTACTTC. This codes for CASQSRLRGGTAEETQYF.

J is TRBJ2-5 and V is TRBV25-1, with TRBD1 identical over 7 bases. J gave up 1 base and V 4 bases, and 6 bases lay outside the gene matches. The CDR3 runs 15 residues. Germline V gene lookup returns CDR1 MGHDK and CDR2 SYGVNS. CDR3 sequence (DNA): TGTGCCAGCAGTGCCCACTGGGACAGCCAAGAGACCCAGTACTTC. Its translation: CASSAHWDSQETQYF.

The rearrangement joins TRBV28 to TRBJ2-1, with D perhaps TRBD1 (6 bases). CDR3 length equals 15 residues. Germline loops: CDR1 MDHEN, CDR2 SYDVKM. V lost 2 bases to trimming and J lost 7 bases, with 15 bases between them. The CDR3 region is CASSLAAGDANEQFF. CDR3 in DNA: TGTGCCAGCAGTTTAGCGGCAGGGGATGCGAATGAGCAGTTCTTC.

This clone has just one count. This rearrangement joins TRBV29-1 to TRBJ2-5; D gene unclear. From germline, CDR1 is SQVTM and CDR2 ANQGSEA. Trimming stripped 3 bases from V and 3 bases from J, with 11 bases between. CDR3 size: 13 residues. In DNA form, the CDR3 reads TGCAGCGTTGACAAGCGCTTGAAAGAGACCCAGTACTTC. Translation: CSVDKRLKETQYF.

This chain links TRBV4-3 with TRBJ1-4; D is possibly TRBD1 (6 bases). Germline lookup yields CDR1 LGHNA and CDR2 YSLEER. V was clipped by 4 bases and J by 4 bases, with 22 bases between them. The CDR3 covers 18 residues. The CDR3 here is CASSRTIRQAGDNEKLFF. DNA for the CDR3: TGCGCCAGCAGCCGGACCATCAGACAGGCCGGGGATAATGAAAAACTGTTTTTT.

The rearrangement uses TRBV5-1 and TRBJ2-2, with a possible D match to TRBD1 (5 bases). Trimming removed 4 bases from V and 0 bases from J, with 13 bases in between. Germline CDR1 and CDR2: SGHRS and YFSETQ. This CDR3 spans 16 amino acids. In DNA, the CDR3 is TGCGCCAGCAGCCCCCCGATAGGGGCGAACACCGGGGAGCTGTTTTTT. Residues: CASSPPIGANTGELFF.

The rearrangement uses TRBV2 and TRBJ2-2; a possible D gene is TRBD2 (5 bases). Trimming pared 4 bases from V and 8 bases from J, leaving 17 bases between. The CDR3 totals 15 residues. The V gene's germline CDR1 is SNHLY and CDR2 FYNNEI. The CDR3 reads CASSGSTSIAGELFF. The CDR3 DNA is TGTGCCAGCAGTGGATCAACTAGTATCGCGGGGGAGCTGTTTTTT. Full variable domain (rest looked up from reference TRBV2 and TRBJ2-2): EPEVTQTPSHQVTQMGQEVILRCVPISNHLYFYWYRQILGQKVEFLVSFYNNEISEKSEIFDDQFSVERPDGSNFTLKIRSTKLEDSAMYFCASSGSTSIAGELFFGEGSRLTVL.

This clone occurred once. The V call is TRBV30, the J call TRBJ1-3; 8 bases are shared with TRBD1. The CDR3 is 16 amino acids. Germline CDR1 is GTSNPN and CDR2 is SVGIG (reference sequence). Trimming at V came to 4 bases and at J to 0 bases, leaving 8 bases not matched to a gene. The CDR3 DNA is TGTGCCTGGACGCGGGCAGGGGGCGCCTCTGGAAACACCATATATTTT. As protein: CAWTRAGGASGNTIYF.

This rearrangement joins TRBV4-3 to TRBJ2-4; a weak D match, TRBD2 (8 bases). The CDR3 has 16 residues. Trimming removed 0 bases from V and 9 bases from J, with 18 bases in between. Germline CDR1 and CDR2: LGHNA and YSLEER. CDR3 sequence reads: CASSQEAGGAGGIQYF. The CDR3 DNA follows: TGCGCCAGCAGCCAAGAGGCGGGAGGCGCAGGGGGCATTCAGTACTTC.

The CDR3 DNA reads as TGTGCCAGCAGCGTAGACCCCCAAAACTACAATGAGCAGTTCTTC. This encodes CASSVDPQNYNEQFF. The V gene is TRBV9, the J gene TRBJ2-1; D gene ambiguous. The CDR3 covers 15 residues. Germline V gives CDR1 SGDLS, CDR2 YYNGEE. V dropped 0 bases and J dropped 3 bases, with 10 bases sitting between them.

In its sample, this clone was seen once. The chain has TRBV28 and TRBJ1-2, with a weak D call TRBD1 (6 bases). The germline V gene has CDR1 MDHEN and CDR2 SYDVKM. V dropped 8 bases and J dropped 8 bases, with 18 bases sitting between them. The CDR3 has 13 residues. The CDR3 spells CASCKQGGLGYTF. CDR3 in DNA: TGTGCCAGCTGCAAACAGGGTGGCTTGGGCTACACCTTC.

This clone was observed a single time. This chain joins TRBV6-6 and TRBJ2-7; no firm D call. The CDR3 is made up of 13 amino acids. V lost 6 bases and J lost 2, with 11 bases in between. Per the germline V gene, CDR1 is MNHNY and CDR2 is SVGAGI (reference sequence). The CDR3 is CASSPTTPYEQYF. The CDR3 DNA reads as TGTGCCAGCAGCCCAACCACCCCCTACGAGCAGTACTTC.

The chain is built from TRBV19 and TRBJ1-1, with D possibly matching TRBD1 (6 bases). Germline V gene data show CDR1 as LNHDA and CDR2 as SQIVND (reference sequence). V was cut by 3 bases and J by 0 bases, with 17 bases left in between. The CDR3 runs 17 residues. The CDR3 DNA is TGTGCCAGTAGTATCATTCCAGGGGTCAAGATGAACACTGAAGCTTTCTTT. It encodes CASSIIPGVKMNTEAFF.

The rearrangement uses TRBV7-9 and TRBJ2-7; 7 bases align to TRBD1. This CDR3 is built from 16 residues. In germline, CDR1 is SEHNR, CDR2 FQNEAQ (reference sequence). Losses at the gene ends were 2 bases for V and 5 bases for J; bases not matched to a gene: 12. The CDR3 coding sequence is TGTGCCAGCAGCTTAACTCGCGCGTATCAGGGGGACGAGCAGTACTTC. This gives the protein CASSLTRAYQGDEQYF.

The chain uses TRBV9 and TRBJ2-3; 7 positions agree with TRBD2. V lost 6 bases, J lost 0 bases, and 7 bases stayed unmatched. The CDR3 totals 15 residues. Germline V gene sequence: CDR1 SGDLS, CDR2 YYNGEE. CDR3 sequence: CASTLSAGSTDTQYF. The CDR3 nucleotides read TGTGCCAGCACCCTCTCAGCGGGGAGCACAGATACGCAGTATTTT. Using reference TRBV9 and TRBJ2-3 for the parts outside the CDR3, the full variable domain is DSGVTQTPKHLITATGQRVTLRCSPRSGDLSVYWYQQSLDQGLQFLIQYYNGEERAKGNILERFSAQQFPDLHSELNLSSLELGDSALYFCASTLSAGSTDTQYFGPGTRLTVL.

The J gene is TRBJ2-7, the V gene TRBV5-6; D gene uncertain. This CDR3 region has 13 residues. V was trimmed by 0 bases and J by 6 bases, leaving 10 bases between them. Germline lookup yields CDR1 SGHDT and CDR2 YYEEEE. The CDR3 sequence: CASSLAARREQYF. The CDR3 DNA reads TGTGCCAGCAGCTTGGCCGCTCGGCGCGAGCAGTACTTC.

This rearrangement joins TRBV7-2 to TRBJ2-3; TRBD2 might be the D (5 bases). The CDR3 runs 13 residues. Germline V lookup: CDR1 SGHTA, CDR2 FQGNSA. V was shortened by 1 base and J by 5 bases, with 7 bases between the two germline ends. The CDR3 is CASSLGGRDTQYF. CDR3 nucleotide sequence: TGTGCCAGCAGCTTAGGAGGGAGAGATACGCAGTATTTT.